These 12 T cell receptor beta chains share one sample of origin, sequenced in a study of T cells in Graves' hyperthyroidism and ophthalmopathy. Authors of the study amplified TCR beta CDR3 regions from RNA transcripts. An initial round of RT-PCR targeting the TCR CDR3 relied on the HTBI primer set. TCRdb fed the multiplex PCR reads into MiXCR, producing one record per CDR3 protein. The data show 490,000 or so distinct CDR3 sequences, about 20% seen once. The sequenced sample consisted of blood. The receptors were gathered from a man aged 40-49 years with Graves' ophthalmopathy.

This clonotype was counted ten times or more. The chain is built from TRBV5-1 and TRBJ1-1; D not certain. The length of the CDR3 is 14 residues. Deletions cut 5 bases from V and 5 bases from J, with 16 bases between. Germline-derived CDR1 and CDR2 are SGHRS and YFSETQ. As DNA, the CDR3 is TGCGCCAGCAGACCGGACCTCATGGGGACTGAAGCTTTCTTT. Protein sequence: CASRPDLMGTEAFF.

This clonotype was seen repeatedly, ten times or more. J is TRBJ2-7 and V is TRBV6-1; 7 bases agree with TRBD1. Germline trimming cut 10 bases from V and 7 bases from J; bases unmatched to any gene: 16. There are 14 residues in the CDR3. The germline gives CDR1 MNHNS, CDR2 SASEGT. The DNA of the CDR3 is TGTGCCACCCAACGGGACAGAACCCTTTGGGAGCAGTACTTC. Amino acid sequence: CATQRDRTLWEQYF.

The CDR3 loop is CASIKGGPEETQYF. The CDR3 DNA reads as TGTGCCAGCATTAAAGGGGGGCCGGAGGAGACCCAGTACTTC. This chain links TRBV6-2 or TRBV6-3 with TRBJ2-5; D possibly matches TRBD1 or TRBD2 (6 bases each). The germline V gene has CDR1 MNHEY and CDR2 SVGEGT. This CDR3 has 14 residues. The V end was cut by 7 bases, the J end by 5 bases, with 17 bases between.

This clonotype was found many times. The gene calls are TRBV10-2 and TRBJ1-1; TRBD1 matches 7 bases. CDR1 is WSHSY and CDR2 is SAAADI in the germline V gene. Germline trimming cut 8 bases from V and 1 base from J; bases unmatched to any gene: 7. The CDR3 totals 14 residues. The CDR3, as DNA: TGCGCCAGCCTGCCGGGACAGCAGAACACTGAAGCTTTCTTT. Its protein is CASLPGQQNTEAFF.

This clonotype appeared a single time. This may arise from a read error, as a much more abundant clone is one base away. The chain employs TRBV3-1 and TRBJ2-5; D remains unclear. The CDR3 extends over 14 amino acids. CDR1 is LGHDT and CDR2 is YNNKEL in the germline V gene (reference sequence). CDR3 sequence reads: CVSSQDYNRETQYF. The CDR3, as DNA: TGTGTCAGCAGCCAAGATTACAACAGAGAGACCCAGTACTTC.

This clonotype has a count of ten or more. The DNA of the CDR3 is TGTGCCAGCAGTTTTAGGAGGGGGAATTCACCCCTCCACTTT. The encoded protein is CASSFRRGNSPLHF. This rearrangement joins TRBV27 to TRBJ1-6, with a weak D call TRBD1 (6 bases). CDR1 and CDR2 from the germline V gene are MNHEY and SMNVEV (reference sequence). This CDR3 is built from 14 residues. V lost 3 bases, J lost 7 bases, and 10 bases lay in between.

The chain carries TRBV7-9 and TRBJ2-5; 11 nucleotides match TRBD2. This CDR3 has 15 amino acids. Per germline, CDR1 SEHNR and CDR2 FQNEAQ (reference sequence). Trimming took 4 bases from V and 5 from J; bases not matched to a gene: 6. The CDR3 protein is CASSSGLAEPETQYF. CDR3 sequence (DNA): TGTGCCAGCAGCTCGGGACTAGCGGAGCCGGAGACCCAGTACTTC.

This chain connects TRBV11-2 to TRBJ1-1, with a weak D call TRBD1 (5 bases). This CDR3 is built from 20 residues. The V end was cut by 2 bases, the J end by 0 bases, with 25 bases between. CDR1 is SGHAT, CDR2 FQNNGV, per germline. Here the CDR3 DNA reads TGTGCCAGCAGCTTAATGGGTTCCAGGGACCAGACCAAATTGAACACTGAAGCTTTCTTT. It encodes CASSLMGSRDQTKLNTEAFF.

The chain couples TRBV2 to TRBJ1-4; D is undetermined. Trimming removed 6 bases from V and 8 bases from J, with 25 bases in between. The V gene's germline CDR1 is SNHLY and CDR2 FYNNEI. The CDR3 is 17 residues long. CDR3 sequence (DNA): TGTGCCAGCAGCGCGTACCTGACAAGAGGCTTAGGGGAAAAACTGTTTTTT. This codes for CASSAYLTRGLGEKLFF.

This clonotype was recorded at least ten times. V and J are TRBV13 and TRBJ2-7, with D uncertain. Germline assignment: CDR1 PRHDT and CDR2 FYEKMQ (reference sequence). The V and J ends lost 1 base and 0 bases respectively, with 13 bases between them. The CDR3 runs 16 residues. This CDR3 is CASSLVWNGSSYEQYF. The CDR3 coding sequence is TGTGCCAGCAGCTTAGTTTGGAACGGTAGCTCCTACGAGCAGTACTTC.

The chain joins TRBV4-1 to TRBJ2-7; TRBD1 aligns across 11 bases. This CDR3 comprises 17 residues. The V gene end was trimmed by 4 bases and the J gene end by 5 bases; junction bases not matched to a gene: 13. Germline assignment: CDR1 MGHRA and CDR2 YSYEKL. DNA of the CDR3: TGCGCCAGCAGCCCCGGACAGGGGGCGTACGGGAAGAACGAGCAGTACTTC. Translating it yields CASSPGQGAYGKNEQYF.

The J gene is TRBJ2-5, the V gene TRBV7-3, with TRBD2 matching over 7 bases. J was trimmed by 7 bases and V by 5 bases; bases with no gene match: 13. This CDR3 is 15 amino acids long. From germline, CDR1 is SGHTA and CDR2 FQGTGA. As DNA, the CDR3 is TGTGCCAGCAGCAGAGATGCGGGGGTGGGAGCGACCCAGTACTTC. This gives the protein CASSRDAGVGATQYF.